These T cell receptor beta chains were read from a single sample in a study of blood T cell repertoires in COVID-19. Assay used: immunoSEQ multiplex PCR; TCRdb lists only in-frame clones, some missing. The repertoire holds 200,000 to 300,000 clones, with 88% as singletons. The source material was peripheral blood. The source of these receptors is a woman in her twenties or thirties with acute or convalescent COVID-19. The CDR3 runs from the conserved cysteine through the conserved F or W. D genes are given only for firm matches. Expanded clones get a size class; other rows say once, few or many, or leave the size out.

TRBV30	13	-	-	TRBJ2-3	CAWRRTSTDTQYF	TGTGCCTGGAGGCGGACTAGCACAGATACGCAGTATTTT
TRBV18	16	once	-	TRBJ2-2	CASSPRSGSGTGELFF	TGTGCCAGCTCACCACGTTCGGGGTCGGGAACCGGGGAGCTGTTTTTT
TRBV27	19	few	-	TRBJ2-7	CASSLVATDWKKSSYEQYF	TGTGCCAGCAGTTTGGTAGCCACGGACTGGAAGAAGAGCTCCTACGAGCAGTACTTC
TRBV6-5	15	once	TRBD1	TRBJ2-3	CASSRQGAQTYTQYF	TGTGCCAGCAGTCGACAGGGAGCCCAGACCTATACGCAGTATTTT
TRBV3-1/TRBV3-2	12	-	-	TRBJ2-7	CASPQGSHEQYF	TGTGCCAGCCCGCAGGGGTCCCACGAGCAGTACTTC
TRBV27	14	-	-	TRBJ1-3	CASSFLPGGNTIYF	TGTGCCAGCAGTTTCCTCCCCGGGGGAAACACCATATATTTT
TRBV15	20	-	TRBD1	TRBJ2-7	CATSRDLLVPGGASTNEQYF	TGTGCCACCAGCAGAGATCTTCTGGTGCCAGGGGGCGCATCTACTAACGAGCAGTACTTC
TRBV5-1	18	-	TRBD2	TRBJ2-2	CASRARLAGGPSTGELFF	TGCGCCAGCCGAGCAAGATTAGCGGGAGGGCCGAGCACCGGGGAGCTGTTTTTT
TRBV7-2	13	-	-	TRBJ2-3	CASSPPSGDTQYF	TGTGCCAGCAGCCCCCCATCCGGGGATACGCAGTATTTT
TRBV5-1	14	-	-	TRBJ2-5	CASSLAGVQETQYF	TGCGCCAGCAGCTTAGCAGGGGTCCAAGAGACCCAGTACTTC
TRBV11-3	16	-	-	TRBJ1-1	CASSRTQGIPNTEAFF	TGTGCCAGCAGCCGTACTCAGGGGATCCCGAACACTGAAGCTTTCTTT
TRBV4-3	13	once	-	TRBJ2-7	CASSHGQSYEQYF	TGCGCCAGCAGCCATGGACAGTCCTACGAGCAGTACTTC
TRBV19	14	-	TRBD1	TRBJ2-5	CASSIQTGGLTQYF	TGTGCCAGTAGTATCCAGACAGGGGGCTTGACCCAGTACTTC
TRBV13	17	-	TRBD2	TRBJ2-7	CASSLELAGGPTYEQYF	TGTGCCAGCAGCTTAGAACTAGCGGGAGGGCCAACCTACGAGCAGTACTTC
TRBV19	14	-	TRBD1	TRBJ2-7	CASSIDGDRYEQYF	TGTGCCAGTAGTATAGATGGGGACAGGTACGAGCAGTACTTC
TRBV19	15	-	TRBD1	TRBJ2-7	CASSTHGTGRYEQYF	TGTGCCAGTAGTACCCACGGGACAGGGCGCTACGAGCAGTACTTC
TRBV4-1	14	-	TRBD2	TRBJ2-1	CASSLGLADNEQFF	TGCGCCAGCAGCCTGGGACTAGCGGACAATGAGCAGTTCTTC
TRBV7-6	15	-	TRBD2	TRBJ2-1	CASSLTGLARNEQFF	TGTGCCAGCAGCTTAACCGGACTAGCACGTAATGAGCAGTTCTTC
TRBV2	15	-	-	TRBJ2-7	CASSEFGLMKDEQYF	TGTGCCAGCAGTGAATTTGGACTCATGAAGGACGAGCAGTACTTC
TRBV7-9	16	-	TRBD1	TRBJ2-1	CASSLNRTGRYNEQFF	TGTGCCAGCAGCTTAAATCGGACAGGGAGGTACAATGAGCAGTTCTTC
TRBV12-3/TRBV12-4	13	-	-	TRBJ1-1	CASTKLKGTEAFF	TGTGCCAGCACTAAATTGAAGGGGACTGAAGCTTTCTTT
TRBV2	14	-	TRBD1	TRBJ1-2	CASELGQGAIGYTF	TGTGCCAGCGAGTTGGGGCAGGGGGCGATCGGCTACACCTTC
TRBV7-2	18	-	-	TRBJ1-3	CASSQNTDRWLGRGTIYF	TGTGCCAGCAGTCAAAATACGGACAGATGGCTAGGAAGGGGCACCATATATTTT
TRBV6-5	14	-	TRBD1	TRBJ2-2	CASRRQGSTGELFF	TGTGCCAGCAGAAGACAGGGAAGCACCGGGGAGCTGTTTTTT
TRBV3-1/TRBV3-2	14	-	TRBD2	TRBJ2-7	CASGEAGGLSVQYF	TGTGCCAGCGGCGAGGCGGGAGGGTTATCGGTGCAGTACTTC
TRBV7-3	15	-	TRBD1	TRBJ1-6	CASSFGHRGNSPLHF	TGTGCCAGCAGCTTCGGACACAGGGGGAATTCACCCCTCCACTTT
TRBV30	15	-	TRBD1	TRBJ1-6	CAWSPYRDSLSPLHF	TGTGCCTGGAGTCCGTACCGGGACAGCCTTTCACCCCTCCACTTT
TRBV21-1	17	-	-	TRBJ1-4	CASSVKQRPSEGEKLFF	TGTGCCAGCAGCGTAAAGCAGAGACCTAGCGAAGGTGAAAAACTGTTTTTT
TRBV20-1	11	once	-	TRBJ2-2	CSATYTGELFF	TGCAGTGCTACCTACACCGGGGAGCTGTTTTTT
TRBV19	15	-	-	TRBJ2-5	CASSIVPGRGETQYF	TGTGCCAGTAGTATAGTTCCCGGGAGAGGAGAGACCCAGTACTTC
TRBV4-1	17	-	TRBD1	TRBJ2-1	CASSQDRGIRGQNEQFF	TGCGCCAGCAGCCAAGATCGAGGGATCAGGGGGCAGAATGAGCAGTTCTTC
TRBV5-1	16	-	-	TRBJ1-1	CASALMVGVWSTEAFF	TGCGCCAGCGCTTTAATGGTAGGGGTTTGGAGCACTGAAGCTTTCTTT
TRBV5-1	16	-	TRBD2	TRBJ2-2	CASSFPGLVGTGELFF	TGCGCCAGCAGCTTTCCGGGACTAGTTGGCACCGGGGAGCTGTTTTTT
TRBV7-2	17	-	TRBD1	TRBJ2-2	CASSLGGGQGTTGELFF	TGTGCCAGCAGCTTAGGAGGGGGACAGGGAACCACCGGGGAGCTGTTTTTT
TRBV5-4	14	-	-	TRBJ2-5	CASSEGTLQETQYF	TGTGCCAGCAGCGAAGGGACACTCCAAGAGACCCAGTACTTC
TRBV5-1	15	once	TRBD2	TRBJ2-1	CASSFGLEVYNEQFF	TGCGCCAGCAGCTTTGGACTAGAGGTATACAATGAGCAGTTCTTC
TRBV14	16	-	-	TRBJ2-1	CASSQVGGRFYNEQFF	TGTGCCAGCAGCCAAGTTGGTGGGAGGTTCTACAATGAGCAGTTCTTC
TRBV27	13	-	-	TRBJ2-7	CASSLGGTYEQYF	TGTGCCAGCAGTCTCGGAGGGACCTACGAGCAGTACTTC
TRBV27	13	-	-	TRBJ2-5	CASSLQDLETQYF	TGTGCCAGCAGTTTACAGGACTTAGAGACCCAGTACTTC
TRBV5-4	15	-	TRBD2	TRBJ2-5	CASTLSGSGTQTQYF	TGTGCCAGCACCCTCTCTGGTAGCGGGACACAGACCCAGTACTTC